This T cell receptor (beta chain) was sequenced during a study of T cell repertoires in cytomegalovirus infection. Study summary: As its CMV epitopes, the study selected recently identified HLA-C-restricted and well-studied HLA-B-restricted targets. It was the public TCR beta signatures that indicated both CMV infection and matching HLA type. General study points: HLA-C-restricted TCR beta clonotypes specific for CMV led the ex vivo response. The cumulative frequency of public TCR beta families identified carriers of CMV plus the relevant HLA.

About this clonotype itself: The antigen is undetermined.

Germline-derived CDR1 and CDR2 are SGHTA and FQGNSA. The V gene lost 2 bases and the J gene lost 4 bases, with 15 bases spanning the gap. CDR3 length equals 15 residues. One entry per CDR3 protein results from TCRdb running MiXCR on the reads. The sample yields approximately 590,000 distinct CDR3 sequences, around two fifths seen once. The source was cultured PBMCs, collected from culture after CMV antigen stimulation. The sequence derives from a human donor in good health (CMV status not recorded). Some clones in this sample may be carry-over from other donors' samples. This chain connects TRBV7-2 to TRBJ2-7, with D uncertain. CDR3 coding DNA: TGTGCCAGCAGCTTAAGCCCGACTTTGTCTTACGAGCAGTACTTC. It specifies CASSLSPTLSYEQYF.